In its sample, the clone carrying this TCR beta chain was seen many times. These data come from a study of CD8+CD57+ T cells in acquired aplastic anemia. The V and J ends lost 6 bases and 5 bases, in that order; junction bases with no gene match: 10. CDR1 is LNHDA, CDR2 SQIVND, per germline (reference sequence). There are 14 residues in the CDR3. Selection for sequencing was limited to patients who had shown CD8+CD57+ cell expansion by flow cytometry. According to the study, genomic DNA was the template for TCR beta VDJ and CDR3 profiling. One entry per CDR3 protein results from TCRdb running MiXCR on the reads. This sample carries about 170,000 distinct CDR3 sequences, under 55% of them seen once, and the ten largest clones take roughly 1.1%.

This rearrangement joins TRBV19 to TRBJ2-7; 7 positions agree with TRBD1. Sequenced input: sorted CD4+, CD8+, or CD8+CD57+ T cells (not recorded which) from PBMCs. The receptor was derived from a human donor with aplastic anemia. DNA for the CDR3: TGTGCCAGTAGACGAACAGGGGCCGGAGACGAGCAGTACTTC. Translated: CASRRTGAGDEQYF. Full variable domain (rest looked up from reference TRBV19 and TRBJ2-7): DGGITQSPKYLFRKEGQNVTLSCEQNLNHDAMYWYRQDPGQGLRLIYYSQIVNDFQKGDIAEGYSVSREKKESFPLTVTSAQKNPTAFYLCASRRTGAGDEQYFGPGTRLTVT.